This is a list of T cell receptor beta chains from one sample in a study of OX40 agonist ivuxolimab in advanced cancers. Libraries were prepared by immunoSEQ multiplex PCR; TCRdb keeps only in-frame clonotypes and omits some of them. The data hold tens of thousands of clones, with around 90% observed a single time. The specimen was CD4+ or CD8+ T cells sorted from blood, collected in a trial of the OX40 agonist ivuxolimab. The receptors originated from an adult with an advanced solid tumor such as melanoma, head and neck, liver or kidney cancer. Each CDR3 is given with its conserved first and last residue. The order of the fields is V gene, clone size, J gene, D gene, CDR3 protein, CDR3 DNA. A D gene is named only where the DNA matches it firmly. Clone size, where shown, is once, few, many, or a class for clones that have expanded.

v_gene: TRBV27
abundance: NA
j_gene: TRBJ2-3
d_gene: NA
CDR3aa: CASSLNFGLSTDTQYF
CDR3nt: TGTGCCAGCAGTTTGAATTTTGGACTCAGCACAGATACGCAGTATTTT

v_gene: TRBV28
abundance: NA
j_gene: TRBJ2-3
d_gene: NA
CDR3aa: CASSRPEGGLGDTQYF
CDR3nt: TGTGCCAGCAGTCGGCCGGAGGGTGGGTTGGGAGATACGCAGTATTTT

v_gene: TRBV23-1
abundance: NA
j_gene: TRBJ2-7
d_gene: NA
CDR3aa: CASSQSYGQSYEQYF
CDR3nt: TGCGCCAGCAGTCAATCTTACGGACAGTCCTACGAGCAGTACTTC

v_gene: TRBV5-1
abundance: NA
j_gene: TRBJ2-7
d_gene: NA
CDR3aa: CASRLSGSYEQYF
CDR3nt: TGCGCCAGCAGACTTAGCGGTAGCTACGAGCAGTACTTC

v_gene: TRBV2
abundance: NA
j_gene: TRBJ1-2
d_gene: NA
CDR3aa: CASSEGKGGAWGGYTF
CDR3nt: TGTGCCAGCAGTGAAGGAAAAGGGGGTGCTTGGGGTGGCTACACCTTC

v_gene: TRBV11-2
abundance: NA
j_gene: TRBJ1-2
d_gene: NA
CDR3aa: CASSSGRGDYGYTF
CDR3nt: TGTGCCAGCAGCTCGGGACGGGGGGACTATGGCTACACCTTC

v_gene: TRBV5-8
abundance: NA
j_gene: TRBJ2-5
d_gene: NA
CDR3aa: CASSLGVKAQTQYF
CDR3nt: TGTGCCAGCAGCTTGGGGGTGAAGGCCCAGACCCAGTACTTC

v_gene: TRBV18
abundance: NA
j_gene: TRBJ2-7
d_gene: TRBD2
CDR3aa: CASSPGASGLYEQYF
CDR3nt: TGTGCCAGCTCACCTGGGGCTAGCGGGCTCTACGAGCAGTACTTC

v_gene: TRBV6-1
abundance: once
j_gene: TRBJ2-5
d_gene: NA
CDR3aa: CASSQGLSETQYF
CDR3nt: TGTGCCAGTTCACAGGGATTAAGCGAGACCCAGTACTTC

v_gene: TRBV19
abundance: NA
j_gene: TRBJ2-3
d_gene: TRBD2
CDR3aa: CASSILGGRSTDTQYF
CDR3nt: TGTGCCAGTAGTATCTTGGGCGGGAGGTCGACAGATACGCAGTATTTT

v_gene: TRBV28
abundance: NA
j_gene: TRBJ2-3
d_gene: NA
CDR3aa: CASGGSTDTQYF
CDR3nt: TGTGCCAGCGGCGGGAGCACAGATACGCAGTATTTT

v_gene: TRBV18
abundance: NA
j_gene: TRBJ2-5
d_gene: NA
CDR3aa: CASSPRVGVGETQYF
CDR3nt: TGTGCCAGCTCACCAAGGGTAGGGGTAGGCGAGACCCAGTACTTC

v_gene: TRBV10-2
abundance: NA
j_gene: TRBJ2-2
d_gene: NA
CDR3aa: CASRTSISGELFF
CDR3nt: TGCGCCAGCAGAACTAGTATCTCCGGGGAGCTGTTTTTT

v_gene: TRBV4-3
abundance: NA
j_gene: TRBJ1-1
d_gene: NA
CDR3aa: CASSWSRENTEAFF
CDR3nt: TGCGCCAGCAGTTGGTCCAGGGAGAACACTGAAGCTTTCTTT

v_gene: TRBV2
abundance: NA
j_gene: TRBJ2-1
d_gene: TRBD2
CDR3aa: CASIAGTSVYNEQFF
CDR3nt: TGTGCCAGCATCGCCGGGACTAGCGTCTACAATGAGCAGTTCTTC